The clone carrying this TCR beta chain has just a few counts. Its matching antigen is unknown. The data originate from a study of blood T cells in healthy people across ages. Study-level results: Samples with more naive T cells showed higher observed beta diversity.

PCR was performed a second time for about 6 to 12 cycles using a sample-barcoded 5' primer and a J-beta primer mix. Every single cDNA molecule received a tag from a template-switch adaptor with 12 random nucleotides. TCRdb reprocessed the 5' RACE reads via MiXCR and lists one record per CDR3 protein. The sample includes over 600,000 distinct CDR3 sequences, roughly 50% of them seen just once. Every donor gave around 10 milliliters of peripheral blood. The receptor was derived from a man aged 35-49 years in good health. Sequenced input: blood.

The CDR3 DNA reads TGCGCCAGCAGGGGCGGATACTCTGGGGCCAACGTCCTGACTTTC. Translated, it gives CASRGGYSGANVLTF. The genes are TRBV5-1 and TRBJ2-6; D remains ambiguous. The CDR3 loop spans 15 amino acids. From germline, CDR1 is SGHRS and CDR2 YFSETQ. V gave up 5 bases and J gave up 0 bases, with 9 bases separating them.